This TCR beta chain was documented in a study of blood T cells in healthy people across ages. The CDR3 is made up of 14 amino acids. Germline values: CDR1 PRHDT, CDR2 FYEKMQ (reference sequence). Overall study results and limits: Unsorted PBMC input precluded a conclusive naive versus antigen-experienced comparison.

Of note for this clonotype: Its cognate antigen is unknown.

Using a J-beta primer mix together with a sample-barcoded 5' primer, a second PCR was run for roughly 7 to 11 cycles. Each cDNA molecule was tagged by a template-switch adaptor with 12 random nucleotides. Using its own MiXCR run on the 5' RACE reads, TCRdb lists one record per CDR3 protein. The data hold about 730,000 distinct CDR3 sequences, with 40% to 45% observed a single time. The rearrangement joins TRBV13 to TRBJ2-4, with D unresolved. TRBJ2-7 explains the end of the DNA better; the J call may be wrong. The sequenced material came from blood. The sequence was obtained from an older woman in good health. CDR3 protein: CASSFHRPADEQYF. CDR3 nucleotides: TGTGCCAGCAGCTTTCATAGACCCGCGGACGAGCAGTACTTC.